The 8 T cell receptor beta chains in this list originate from one sample, sequenced in a study of OX40 agonist ivuxolimab in advanced cancers. The method was immunoSEQ multiplex PCR; TCRdb's version includes in-frame clones alone and lacks a portion of them. Among some 66,000 clones listed, roughly four fifths were seen once. The material sequenced was CD4+ or CD8+ T cells sorted from blood, taken in a trial of the OX40 agonist ivuxolimab. All receptors derive from an adult with an advanced solid tumor such as melanoma, head and neck, liver or kidney cancer.

The V and J genes are TRBV5-3 and TRBJ2-3; maybe TRBD2 (6 bases). TRBV5-3 is designated an ORF whose function remains uncertain. The V end was cut by 1 base, the J end by 2 bases, with 14 bases between. The CDR3 has 16 residues. DNA of the CDR3: TGTGCCAGAAGCTTGAGGAGGGGCTTTGTCACAGATACGCAGTATTTT. Translated, it gives CARSLRRGFVTDTQYF.

V is TRBV19 and J is TRBJ1-3; D is unresolved. In germline, CDR1 is LNHDA, CDR2 SQIVND (reference sequence). This CDR3 spans 16 amino acids. The V and J ends lost 3 bases and 0 bases respectively, with 12 bases between them. The CDR3 sequence is CASSMGGAVSGNTIYF. CDR3 nucleotides: TGTGCCAGTAGTATGGGAGGAGCAGTCTCTGGAAACACCATATATTTT.

This clone has only one observation. The genes are TRBV6-9 and TRBJ2-7; no clear D. Germline V CDR1 and CDR2: MNHGY, SVAAGI. V lost 0 bases and J 2 bases, leaving 11 bases between the germline ends. There are 15 residues in the CDR3. The CDR3 loop reads CASSYSGPLPYEQYF. The CDR3 DNA sequence: TGTGCCAGCAGTTATTCCGGGCCCTTGCCCTACGAGCAGTACTTC.

V is TRBV25-1 and J is TRBJ2-5, with D maybe TRBD1 (7 bases). The CDR3 runs 16 residues. In germline, CDR1 is MGHDK, CDR2 SYGVNS. V lost 1 base to trimming and J lost 3 bases, with 15 bases between them. As DNA, the CDR3 is TGTGCCAGCAGTGAATGGGGCACAGGGGAGGAAGAGACCCAGTACTTC. Translated, it gives CASSEWGTGEEETQYF. Complete variable domain (other parts from reference TRBV25-1 and TRBJ2-5): EADIYQTPRYLVIGTGKKITLECSQTMGHDKMYWYQQDPGMELHLIHYSYGVNSTEKGDLSSESTVSRIRTEHFPLTLESARPSHTSQYLCASSEWGTGEEETQYFGPGTRLLVL.

The chain recombines TRBV7-2 with TRBJ2-7, with D uncertain. The CDR3 extends over 13 amino acids. CDR1 is SGHTA and CDR2 is FQGNSA in the germline V gene. Trimming left V 2 bases short and J 4 bases short, with 9 bases between. Here the CDR3 reads CASSLSEVYEQYV. Here the CDR3 DNA reads TGTGCCAGCAGCTTATCAGAAGTATACGAGCAGTACGTC.

This clone appeared a few times. This chain uses TRBV5-1 with TRBJ2-5, with TRBD1 matching 8 bases. CDR1 is SGHRS, CDR2 YFSETQ, per germline. The CDR3 runs 14 residues. Trimming at V came to 4 bases and at J to 5 bases, leaving 7 bases not matched to a gene. The CDR3 loop is CASSPDRAGETQYF. The CDR3 DNA sequence: TGCGCCAGCAGCCCGGACAGGGCCGGGGAGACCCAGTACTTC.

The J gene is TRBJ2-1, the V gene TRBV5-1, with TRBD2 matching over 7 bases. The V segment lost 1 base and the J segment 4 bases; nucleotides outside the gene matches: 8. CDR1 is SGHRS and CDR2 is YFSETQ in the germline V gene. The CDR3 contains 16 residues. Written as DNA, the CDR3 is TGCGCCAGCAGCTTGCTCCAGCAGGGAGGGTACAATGAGCAGTTCTTC. Its protein is CASSLLQQGGYNEQFF. Using reference TRBV5-1 and TRBJ2-1 for the parts outside the CDR3, the full variable domain is KAGVTQTPRYLIKTRGQQVTLSCSPISGHRSVSWYQQTPGQGLQFLFEYFSETQRNKGNFPGRFSGRQFSNSRSEMNVSTLELGDSALYLCASSLLQQGGYNEQFFGPGTRLTVL.

This chain connects TRBV5-5 to TRBJ1-2; no clear D. Trimming took 2 bases from V and 4 from J, leaving 12 bases between them. The CDR3 runs 14 residues. Germline lookup yields CDR1 SGHKS and CDR2 YYEKEE (reference sequence). The CDR3, as DNA: TGTGCCAGCAGCTTTAGTGGGCTGGGCTATGGCTACACCTTC. Amino acids: CASSFSGLGYGYTF.